The 24 T cell receptor beta chains below come from one sample, sequenced in a study of cytomegalovirus exposure and HLA in healthy donors. PCR employed 60 Vbeta and 13 Jbeta primers. Assay used: immunoSEQ multiplex PCR; TCRdb lists only in-frame clones, some missing. The data contain under 200,000 clones, approximately 82% of them seen just once; the ten biggest clones take up about 7.7%. Sequenced material: PBMCs. The receptor set was obtained from a woman aged 35 to 49 in good health and CMV-seropositive.

J is TRBJ2-7 and V is TRBV7-6; TRBD1 aligns across 7 bases. CDR3 length: 15 amino acids. Germline assignment: CDR1 SGHVS and CDR2 FNYEAQ. Trimming removed 1 base from V and 2 bases from J; junction bases left unmatched: 5. CDR3 sequence reads: CASSLGGDSAYEQYF. The CDR3 DNA sequence: TGTGCCAGCAGCTTAGGAGGGGACAGCGCCTACGAGCAGTACTTC.

This clone was picked up a small number of times. The V and J genes are TRBV19 and TRBJ1-5; no definite D call. Germline CDR1 and CDR2: LNHDA and SQIVND (reference sequence). CDR3 length: 16 residues. V was shortened by 3 bases and J by 0 bases, with 12 bases between the two germline ends. CDR3 sequence (DNA): TGTGCCAGTAGTATTCCAGCAGGTTATAGCAATCAGCCCCAGCATTTT. Amino acid sequence: CASSIPAGYSNQPQHF.

About this clone itself: Other DNA sequences of this sample code for an identical CDR3. The rearrangement links TRBV7-9 to TRBJ2-5; D uncertain. Germline V gives CDR1 SEHNR, CDR2 FQNEAQ (reference sequence). The length of the CDR3 is 11 residues. V was cut by 8 bases and J by 2 bases, with 6 bases left in between. The CDR3 bases are TGTGCCAGCTCCAGACAAGAGACCCAGTACTTC. It is translated as CASSRQETQYF.

V gene TRBV19 combines with J gene TRBJ2-7, with TRBD2 matching over 8 bases. The CDR3 has 15 residues. Germline CDR1 reads LNHDA; CDR2 reads SQIVND (reference sequence). The V segment lost 4 bases and the J segment 7 bases; nucleotides outside the gene matches: 12. Here the CDR3 reads CASSKVSGTYGEQYF. CDR3 DNA: TGTGCCAGTAGTAAAGTTAGCGGGACCTACGGGGAGCAGTACTTC. The entire variable domain, with the rest obtained from reference TRBV19 and TRBJ2-7, is as follows: DGGITQSPKYLFRKEGQNVTLSCEQNLNHDAMYWYRQDPGQGLRLIYYSQIVNDFQKGDIAEGYSVSREKKESFPLTVTSAQKNPTAFYLCASSKVSGTYGEQYFGPGTRLTVT.

The chain recombines TRBV29-1 with TRBJ2-5; 7 nucleotides align to TRBD1. CDR3 length: 16 amino acids. V lost 4 bases and J lost 1; bases outside the gene matches: 12. The germline CDR1 and CDR2 sequences are SQVTM and ANQGSEA. This CDR3 is CSVATNRQGSQETQYF. The CDR3 DNA reads TGCAGCGTTGCCACGAACCGACAGGGAAGCCAAGAGACCCAGTACTTC.

This chain joins TRBV2 and TRBJ1-1; D possibly corresponds to TRBD1 (6 bases). CDR1 SNHLY and CDR2 FYNNEI come from the germline V gene. Trimming pared 6 bases from V and 0 bases from J, leaving 14 bases between. The CDR3 totals 15 residues. CDR3 amino acids: CASRRDNSLNTEAFF. The CDR3 region has the DNA TGTGCCAGCAGGAGGGACAACTCCCTGAACACTGAAGCTTTCTTT.

The J gene is TRBJ2-2, the V gene TRBV5-4, with 11 nucleotides matching TRBD2. The CDR3 runs to 16 residues. Germline CDR1 is SGHNT and CDR2 is YYREEE (reference sequence). The junction had 3 bases not matched to a gene; V was cut back by 4 bases and J by 1 base. CDR3 loop: CASSPSGRLNTGELFF. CDR3 DNA: TGTGCCAGCAGCCCTAGCGGGAGGTTGAACACCGGGGAGCTGTTTTTT. The variable domain in full, with the rest retrieved from reference TRBV5-4 and TRBJ2-2, is ETGVTQSPTHLIKTRGQQVTLRCSSQSGHNTVSWYQQALGQGPQFIFQYYREEENGRGNFPPRFSGLQFPNYSSELNVNALELDDSALYLCASSPSGRLNTGELFFGEGSRLTVL.

The chain couples TRBV6-1 to TRBJ1-5; no firm D call. Germline V gene data show CDR1 as MNHNS and CDR2 as SASEGT. CDR3 length: 13 amino acids. V lost 2 bases to trimming and J lost 5 bases, with 7 bases between them. For the CDR3, the DNA is TGTGCCAGCAGTGAAAGAGTTTATCAGCCCCAGCATTTT. As protein: CASSERVYQPQHF.

The sample holds a few counts of this clone. This chain links TRBV25-1 with TRBJ2-1; 10 nucleotides line up with TRBD1. The germline V gene has CDR1 MGHDK and CDR2 SYGVNS. This CDR3 is 15 amino acids long. Losses at the gene ends were 4 bases for V and 4 bases for J; bases not matched to a gene: 4. This CDR3 is CASSGQGARYNEQFF. For the CDR3, the DNA is TGTGCCAGCAGTGGACAGGGGGCCAGGTACAATGAGCAGTTCTTC.

The V and J genes are TRBV4-3 and TRBJ1-6; 7 positions match TRBD1. CDR3 length equals 16 residues. V was pared by 1 base and J by 9 bases, with 9 bases of the junction left unmatched. Germline loops: CDR1 LGHNA, CDR2 YSLEER. This CDR3 is CASSQGRGLKSSPLHF. The CDR3 DNA is TGCGCCAGCAGCCAAGGAAGGGGGCTAAAGAGTTCACCCCTCCACTTT.

This clone has only a few counts. The CDR3 protein is CASSPVTWTEAFF. The CDR3 DNA reads as TGTGCCAGTAGTCCCGTTACATGGACTGAAGCTTTCTTT. The chain recombines TRBV19 with TRBJ1-1; D ambiguous. V shed 5 bases and J shed 5 bases, with 12 bases lying between them. The germline V gene encodes CDR1 LNHDA and CDR2 SQIVND (reference sequence). This CDR3 has 13 residues.

V and J are TRBV2 and TRBJ1-1, with D perhaps TRBD1 (5 bases). The CDR3 contains 12 residues. Per the germline V gene, CDR1 is SNHLY and CDR2 is FYNNEI. Trimming removed 6 bases at V and 7 bases at J, with 12 bases between. The CDR3 nucleotides read TGTGCCAGCAGCGCGGACATGGGTGAAGCTTTCTTT. It encodes CASSADMGEAFF.

J is TRBJ1-2 and V is TRBV28; D is perhaps TRBD1 (6 bases). Germline assignment: CDR1 MDHEN and CDR2 SYDVKM. There are 12 residues in the CDR3. V shed 6 bases and J shed 7 bases, with 12 bases lying between them. The CDR3: CASRTGLCGYTF. The CDR3 DNA reads as TGTGCCAGCAGAACAGGGTTATGTGGCTACACCTTC.

In regard to this clone: It is likely a read error: a sequence one base away is far more abundant. The same CDR3 arises from other DNA sequences in this sample as well. This chain joins TRBV5-4 and TRBJ1-1; D unclear. The CDR3 runs to 17 residues. V was cut by 4 bases and J by 1 base, with 20 bases left in between. The germline V gene has CDR1 SGHNT and CDR2 YYREEE (reference sequence). In nucleotides, the CDR3 is TGTGCCAGCAGCCAAGATCAGAGGCCGCAGTCGAACACTGAAGCTTTCTTT. Protein sequence: CASSQDQRPQSNTEAFF.

This clone was counted only a few times. One junction end does not reproduce the germline sequence, and a read error may be involved. This rearrangement joins TRBV25-1 to TRBJ1-1; D unclear. In germline, CDR1 is MGHDK, CDR2 SYGVNS. CDR3 length: 14 residues. CDR3 in amino acids: CASSSRRVNSEAFF. DNA of the CDR3: TGTGCCAGCAGTAGTCGACGGGTGAACTCTGAAGCTTTCTTT.

V gene TRBV18 combines with J gene TRBJ2-3; maybe TRBD2 (6 bases). With 4 bases removed from V and 0 bases from J, the gap between germline ends came to 23 bases. This CDR3 contains 19 residues. The germline CDR1 and CDR2 sequences are KGHSH and LQKENI. The CDR3 DNA sequence: TGTGCCAGCTCACTCTCATGGGTGAGGCGCGGGGTCAGCACAGATACGCAGTATTTT. As protein: CASSLSWVRRGVSTDTQYF.

The chain joins TRBV2 to TRBJ1-6; 9 nucleotides align to TRBD1. This CDR3 has 15 amino acids. Germline V gene sequence: CDR1 SNHLY, CDR2 FYNNEI. With V trimmed by 3 bases and J by 9 bases, 6 bases remained unmatched. In nucleotides, the CDR3 is TGTGCCAGCAGTGATCGGACAGGGGACTTTTCACCCCTCCACTTT. Translation gives CASSDRTGDFSPLHF.

Points on this clone: This CDR3 is also generated by other DNA sequences in the sample. The rearrangement links TRBV27 to TRBJ2-5, with 10 bases matching TRBD1. This CDR3 spans 17 amino acids. V lost 4 bases and J lost 2; bases outside the gene matches: 10. Germline V lookup: CDR1 MNHEY, CDR2 SMNVEV (reference sequence). The CDR3 coding sequence is TGTGCCAGCAGTTCCCGGACAGGGGGAGTGGAACAAGAGACCCAGTACTTC. Amino acids: CASSSRTGGVEQETQYF.

This sequence joins TRBV5-1 and TRBJ2-7; D gene ambiguous. Germline lookup yields CDR1 SGHRS and CDR2 YFSETQ. The CDR3 totals 14 residues. V lost 3 bases and J 3 bases, leaving 13 bases between the germline ends. The CDR3 DNA follows: TGCGCCAGCAGCTCAGACGATCCAGGCTACGAGCAGTACTTC. Translating gives CASSSDDPGYEQYF.

This rearrangement joins TRBV4-1 to TRBJ2-3; 9 bases map to TRBD1. The CDR3 is 17 amino acids. From germline, CDR1 is MGHRA and CDR2 YSYEKL. The V gene end was trimmed by 1 base and the J gene end by 3 bases; junction bases not matched to a gene: 8. CDR3 residues: CASSQGFTGGRTDTQYF. As DNA, the CDR3 is TGCGCCAGCAGCCAAGGGTTTACAGGGGGCAGGACAGATACGCAGTATTTT.

There are a few counts of this clone. J is TRBJ1-1 and V is TRBV18, with D unclear. CDR3 length equals 13 residues. The V gene's germline CDR1 is KGHSH and CDR2 LQKENI. The ends were cut back, 4 bases at V and 1 base at J, with 7 bases in the middle. CDR3 in amino acids: CASSHGENTEAFF. In DNA, the CDR3 is TGTGCCAGCTCACACGGGGAGAACACTGAAGCTTTCTTT.

As DNA, the CDR3 is TGTGCCAGCAGCTTAACTAGATCTGCAGATACGCAGTATTTT. Translation: CASSLTRSADTQYF. The chain employs TRBV2 and TRBJ2-3, with D maybe TRBD2 (5 bases). CDR3 length: 14 amino acids. The ends were cut back, 6 bases at V and 4 bases at J, with 14 bases in the middle. CDR1 and CDR2 from the germline V gene are SNHLY and FYNNEI.

This chain joins TRBV4-2 and TRBJ2-7; D gene unclear. The germline gives CDR1 LGHNA, CDR2 YNFKEQ. The CDR3 is made up of 14 amino acids. Trimming left V 5 bases short and J 0 bases short, with 11 bases between. The CDR3 sequence: CASSSFLSSYEQYF. The DNA of the CDR3 is TGTGCCAGCAGCTCGTTCCTCAGCTCCTACGAGCAGTACTTC.

V usage is TRBV11-1 and J usage is TRBJ1-2, with D maybe TRBD1 (6 bases). The germline V gene has CDR1 SGHAT and CDR2 FQDESV (reference sequence). The CDR3 loop spans 16 amino acids. The ends were cut back, 0 bases at V and 8 bases at J, with 19 bases in the middle. In DNA, the CDR3 is TGTGCCAGCAGCTTAGCCCCTTCAGGGGCAGGGAAGGGCTACACCTTC. Residues: CASSLAPSGAGKGYTF.